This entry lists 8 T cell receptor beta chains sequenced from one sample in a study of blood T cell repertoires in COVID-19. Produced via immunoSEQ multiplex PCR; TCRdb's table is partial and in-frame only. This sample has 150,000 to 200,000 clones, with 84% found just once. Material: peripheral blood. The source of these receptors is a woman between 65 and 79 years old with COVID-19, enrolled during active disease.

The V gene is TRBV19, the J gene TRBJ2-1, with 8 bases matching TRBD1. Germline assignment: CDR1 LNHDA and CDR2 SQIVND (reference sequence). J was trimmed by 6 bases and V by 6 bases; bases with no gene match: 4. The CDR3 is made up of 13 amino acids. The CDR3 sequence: CASRDRARNEQFF. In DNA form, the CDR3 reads TGTGCCAGTAGGGACAGGGCCCGCAATGAGCAGTTCTTC.

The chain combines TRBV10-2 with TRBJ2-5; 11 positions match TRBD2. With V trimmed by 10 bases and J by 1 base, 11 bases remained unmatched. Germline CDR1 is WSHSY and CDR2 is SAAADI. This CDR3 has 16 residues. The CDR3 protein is CATKLTTSGIQETQYF. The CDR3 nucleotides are TGCGCCACCAAACTGACGACTAGCGGGATCCAAGAGACCCAGTACTTC.

CDR3 amino acids: CASSLGNREFNYGYTF. Written as DNA, the CDR3 is TGTGCCAGTAGTTTGGGCAACAGGGAATTTAACTATGGCTACACCTTC. The rearrangement links TRBV19 to TRBJ1-2; perhaps TRBD1 as D (6 bases). V lost 5 bases and J lost 1, with 17 bases in between. The germline V gene encodes CDR1 LNHDA and CDR2 SQIVND (reference sequence). CDR3 size: 16 residues.

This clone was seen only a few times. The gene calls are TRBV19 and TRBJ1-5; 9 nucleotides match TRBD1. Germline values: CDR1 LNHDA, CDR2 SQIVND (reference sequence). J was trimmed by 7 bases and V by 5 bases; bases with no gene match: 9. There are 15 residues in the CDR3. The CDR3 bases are TGTGCCAGTAGTGACAGGGGGGAAGTTCGACAGCCCCAGCATTTT. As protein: CASSDRGEVRQPQHF.

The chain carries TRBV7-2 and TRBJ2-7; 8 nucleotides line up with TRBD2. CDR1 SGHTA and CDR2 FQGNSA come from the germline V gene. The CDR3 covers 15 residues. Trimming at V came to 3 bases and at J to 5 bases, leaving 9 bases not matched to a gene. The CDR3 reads CASSFSAGETHEQYF. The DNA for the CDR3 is TGTGCCAGCAGCTTTTCAGCGGGAGAGACCCACGAGCAGTACTTC.

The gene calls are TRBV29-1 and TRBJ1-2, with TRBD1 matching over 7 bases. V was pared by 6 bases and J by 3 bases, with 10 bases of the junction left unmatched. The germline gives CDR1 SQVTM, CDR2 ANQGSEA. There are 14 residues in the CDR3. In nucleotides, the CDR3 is TGCAGCGTGGGCGGGGGGACAGCAGACTATGGCTACACCTTC. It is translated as CSVGGGTADYGYTF.

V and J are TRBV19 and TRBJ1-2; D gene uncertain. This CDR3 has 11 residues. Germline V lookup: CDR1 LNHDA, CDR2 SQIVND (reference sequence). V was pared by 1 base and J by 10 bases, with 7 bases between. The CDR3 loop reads CASSIGGNYTF. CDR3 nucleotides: TGTGCCAGTAGTATAGGCGGGAACTACACCTTC. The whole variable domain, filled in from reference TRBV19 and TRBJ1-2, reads DGGITQSPKYLFRKEGQNVTLSCEQNLNHDAMYWYRQDPGQGLRLIYYSQIVNDFQKGDIAEGYSVSREKKESFPLTVTSAQKNPTAFYLCASSIGGNYTFGSGTRLTVV.

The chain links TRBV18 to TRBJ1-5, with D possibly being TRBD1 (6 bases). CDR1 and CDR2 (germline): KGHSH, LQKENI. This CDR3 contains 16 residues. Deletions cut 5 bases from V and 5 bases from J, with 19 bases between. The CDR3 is CASSFPGTPGDQPQHF. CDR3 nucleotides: TGTGCCAGCTCATTTCCCGGGACACCGGGCGATCAGCCCCAGCATTTT.